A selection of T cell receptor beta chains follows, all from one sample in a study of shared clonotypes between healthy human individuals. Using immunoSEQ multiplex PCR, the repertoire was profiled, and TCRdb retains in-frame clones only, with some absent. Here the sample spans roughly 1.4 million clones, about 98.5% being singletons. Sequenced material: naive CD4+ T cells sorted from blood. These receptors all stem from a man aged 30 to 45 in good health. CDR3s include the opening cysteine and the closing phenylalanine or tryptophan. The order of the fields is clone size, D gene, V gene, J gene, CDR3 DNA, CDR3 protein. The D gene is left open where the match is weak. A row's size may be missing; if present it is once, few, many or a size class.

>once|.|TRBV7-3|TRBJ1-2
TGTGCCAGCAGCTCGGACCCCACGAGGGGAGGCTACACCTTC
CASSSDPTRGGYTF
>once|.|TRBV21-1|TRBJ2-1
TGTGCCAGCAGCAAAGCGCGACGGCAGCTAGCAAGGTACAATGAGCAGTTCTTC
CASSKARRQLARYNEQFF
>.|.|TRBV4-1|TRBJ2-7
TGCGCCAGCAGCAAACTAGGATTTGGCGAGCAGTACTTC
CASSKLGFGEQYF
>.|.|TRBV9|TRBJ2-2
TGTGCCAGCAGCGTGGCACAGAGGTCGACCGGGGAGCTGTTTTTT
CASSVAQRSTGELFF
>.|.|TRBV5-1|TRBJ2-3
TGCGCCAGCAGCTTACAAGGAGTTCAGGCAGATACGCAGTATTTT
CASSLQGVQADTQYF
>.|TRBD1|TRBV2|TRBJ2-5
TGTGCCAGCAGGGGGACAGACAACCAAGAGACCCAGTACTTC
CASRGTDNQETQYF
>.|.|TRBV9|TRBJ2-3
TGTGCCAGCAGCCCCAAGGTGTTCACAGATACGCAGTATTTT
CASSPKVFTDTQYF
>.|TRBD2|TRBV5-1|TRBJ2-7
TGCGCCAGCAGCTTTTTAGGTGGGCTAGCGGGAGGCGAGCAGTACTTC
CASSFLGGLAGGEQYF
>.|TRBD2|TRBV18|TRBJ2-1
TGTGCCAGCTCACCAGAAACCGGGACTAGCGGGACCATGGGGTACAATGAGCAGTTCTTC
CASSPETGTSGTMGYNEQFF
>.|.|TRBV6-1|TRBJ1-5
TGTGCCAGCAGGGAAAGGGAGTCCCAGCCCCAGCATTTT
CASRERESQPQHF
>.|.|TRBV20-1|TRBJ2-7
TGCAGTGCTAGTTTTGGCGAGCAGTACTTC
CSASFGEQYF
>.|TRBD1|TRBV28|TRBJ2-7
TGTGCCAGCAGTAGGACAGGATGGGACCACGAGCAGTACTTC
CASSRTGWDHEQYF
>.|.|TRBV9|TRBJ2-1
TGTACTGTACTAGCAAGCTACAATGAGCAGTTCTTC
CTVLASYNEQFF
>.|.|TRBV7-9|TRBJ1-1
TGTGCCAGCAGCCGCTGGAGGGGAGGGAGGGTGACGGCTGAAGCTTTCTTT
CASSRWRGGRVTAEAFF
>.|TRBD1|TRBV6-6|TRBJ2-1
TGTGCCAGCACTGCCCCCAGGACAGGGGGCAATGAGCAGTTCTTC
CASTAPRTGGNEQFF
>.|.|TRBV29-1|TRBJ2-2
TGCAGCGTTGGGATCTATACCGGGGAGCTGTTTTTT
CSVGIYTGELFF
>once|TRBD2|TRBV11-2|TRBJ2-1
TGTGCCAGCAGCCCGGGACTAGCGGGATCCCCTTACAATGAGCAGTTCTTC
CASSPGLAGSPYNEQFF
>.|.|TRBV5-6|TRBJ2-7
TGTGCCAGCAGCTTGGTGGCAGGAGGAACCTACGAGCAGTACTTC
CASSLVAGGTYEQYF
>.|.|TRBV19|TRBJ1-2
TGTGCCAGTAGTCGGGACCGGAACTATGGCTACACCTTC
CASSRDRNYGYTF
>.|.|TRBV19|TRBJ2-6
TGTGCCAGTACCCTATTTCGGGGGCTGGCTGGGGCCAACGTCCTGACTTTC
CASTLFRGLAGANVLTF
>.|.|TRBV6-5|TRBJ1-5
TGTGCCAGCCGTCAGGGTTTACAGCCCCAGCATTTT
CASRQGLQPQHF
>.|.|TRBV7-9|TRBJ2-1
TGTGCCAGCAGCTTTGGCGGGAGCCAGGGGAATGAGCAGTTCTTC
CASSFGGSQGNEQFF
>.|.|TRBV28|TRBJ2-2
TGTGCCAGCAGGCAACCGGGCGGGGAGCTGTTTTTT
CASRQPGGELFF
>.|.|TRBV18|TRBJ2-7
TGTGCCAGCTCACCACGGGTCGGCTCCTACGAGCAGTACTTC
CASSPRVGSYEQYF
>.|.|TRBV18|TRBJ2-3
TGTGCCAGCTCACCCTCGTGGGGGGATGCAGATACGCAGTATTTT
CASSPSWGDADTQYF
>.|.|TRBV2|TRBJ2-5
TGTGCCAGCAGTGAAGCGAATTGGCAGGGGGAGACCCAGTACTTC
CASSEANWQGETQYF
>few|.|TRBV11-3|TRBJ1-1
TGTGCCAGCAGCTTGGGACAGAACACTGAAGCTTTCTTT
CASSLGQNTEAFF
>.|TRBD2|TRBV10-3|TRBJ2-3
TGTGCCATCAGTGAGTCTTTAGCGGGAGTTGGCACAGATACGCAGTATTTT
CAISESLAGVGTDTQYF
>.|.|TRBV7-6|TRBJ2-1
TGTGCCAGCAGCTCCGGACAGACTACAGCCAATGAGCAGTTCTTC
CASSSGQTTANEQFF
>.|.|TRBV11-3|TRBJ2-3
TGTGCCAGCAGCTTAGGGGATGTTACAGATACGCAGTATTTT
CASSLGDVTDTQYF
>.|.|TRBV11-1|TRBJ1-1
TGTGCCAGCAGCTTAGAGGCCGGGGCCACTGAAGCTTTCTTT
CASSLEAGATEAFF
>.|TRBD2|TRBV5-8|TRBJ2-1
TGTGCCAGCAGCCCCGGACTAGCGGGAGAGTGGGGTGAGCAGTTCTTC
CASSPGLAGEWGEQFF
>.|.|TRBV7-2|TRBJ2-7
TGTGCCAGCAGCCTCGGCAATGACAGGAGAACGTCCTACGAGCAGTACTTC
CASSLGNDRRTSYEQYF
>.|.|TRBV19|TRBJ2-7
TGTGCCAGTAGTATTTGGGGCGGCAGGCAGTCCTACGAGCAGTACTTC
CASSIWGGRQSYEQYF
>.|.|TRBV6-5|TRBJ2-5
TGTGCCAGCAGTTACAAGGGGCCGCAAGAGACCCAGTACTTC
CASSYKGPQETQYF
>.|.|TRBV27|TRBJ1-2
TGTGCCATCTCCATGCGGGGCCGGGAAAGGGCTAACTATGGCTACACCTTC
CAISMRGRERANYGYTF
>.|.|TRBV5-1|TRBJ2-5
TGCGCCAGCAGCTTCCCCAGCAAAGAGACCCAGTACTTC
CASSFPSKETQYF
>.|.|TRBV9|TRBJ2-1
TGTGCCAGCAGCGTTGGACCTTACAATGAGCAGTTCTTC
CASSVGPYNEQFF
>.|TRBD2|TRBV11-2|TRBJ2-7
TGTGCCAGCAGCTCAATTTCCGGGACTAGCGACCGATCGGGTCTGGTGCAGTACTTC
CASSSISGTSDRSGLVQYF
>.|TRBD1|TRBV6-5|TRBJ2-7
TGTGCCAGCAGTTATCTCAATTTCAGGGGGACCTACGAGCAGTACTTC
CASSYLNFRGTYEQYF
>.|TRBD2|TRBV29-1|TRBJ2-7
TGCAGCGTTGATCTAGCGGGCTCCTACGAGCAGTACTTC
CSVDLAGSYEQYF
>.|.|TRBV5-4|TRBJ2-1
TGTGCCAGCAGCCGGGACCCACCCAATGAGCAGTTCTTC
CASSRDPPNEQFF
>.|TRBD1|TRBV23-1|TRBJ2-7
TGCGCCAGCAGTCGCCAAGGCACGGGACAGTATTCCTACGAGCAGTACTTC
CASSRQGTGQYSYEQYF
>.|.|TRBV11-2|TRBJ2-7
TGTGCCAGCAGCTTACCTGGGGACGGCTACGAGCAGTACTTC
CASSLPGDGYEQYF
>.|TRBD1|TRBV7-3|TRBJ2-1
TGTGCCAGCAGCGCAGACAGGGTTAGGCAACAGTTCTTC
CASSADRVRQQFF
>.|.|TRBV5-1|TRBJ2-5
TGCGCCAGCAGCTTGGCCCGGGCGAAAGAGACCCAGTACTTC
CASSLARAKETQYF
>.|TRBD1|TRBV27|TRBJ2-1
TGTGCCAGCAGCCAAGACAGGGGGAATGAGCAGTTCTTC
CASSQDRGNEQFF
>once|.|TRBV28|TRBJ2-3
TGTGCCAGCAGTCCGAACCTAGGGGCTCTCACAGATACGCAGTATTTT
CASSPNLGALTDTQYF
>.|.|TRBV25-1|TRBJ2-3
TGTGCCAGCAGCCCCCGCGGGTCGGGAGTGTTAGATACGCAGTATTTT
CASSPRGSGVLDTQYF
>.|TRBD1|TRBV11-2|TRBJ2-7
TGTGCCAGCAGCTTAGCGCCGGACAGGGGGGCCCAGAGCTACGAGCAGTACTTC
CASSLAPDRGAQSYEQYF
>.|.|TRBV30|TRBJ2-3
TGTGCCTGGAGTGTGGCCAGCACAGATACGCAGTATTTT
CAWSVASTDTQYF
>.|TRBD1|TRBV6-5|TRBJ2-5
TGTGCCAGCACCGCGCGACAGGGGGCGAGAGAGACCCAGTACTTC
CASTARQGARETQYF
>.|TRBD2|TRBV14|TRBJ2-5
TGTGCCAGCAGCCAAAGGCCTAGCGGGAACGTAAAGACCCAGTACTTC
CASSQRPSGNVKTQYF
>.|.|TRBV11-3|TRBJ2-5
TGTGCCAGCAGCCGCGGCGAAGAGACCCAGTACTTC
CASSRGEETQYF
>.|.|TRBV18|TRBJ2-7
TGTGCCAGCTCACTGGGGGCCAGGGGCCTCTCCTACGAGCAGTACTTC
CASSLGARGLSYEQYF
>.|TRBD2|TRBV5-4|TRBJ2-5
TGTGCCAGCAGCTTCGGGGGGCAAGAGACCCAGTACTTC
CASSFGGQETQYF
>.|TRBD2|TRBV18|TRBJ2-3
TGTGCCAGCTCACTAGCGACTAGCGGGACAGATACGCAGTATTTT
CASSLATSGTDTQYF
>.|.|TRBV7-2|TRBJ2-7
TGTGCCAGCAGCCCGACGACCGAGTACGAGCAGTACTTC
CASSPTTEYEQYF
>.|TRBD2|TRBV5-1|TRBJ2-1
TGCGCCAGCAGCGGGATAGCGGGAGGGTCCTACAATGAGCAGTTCTTC
CASSGIAGGSYNEQFF